These 26 T cell receptor beta chains were all obtained from the same sample, sequenced in a study of early T cells in non-severe SARS-CoV-2 infection. Via MiXCR, TCRdb re-called the 5' RACE reads, giving one row per CDR3 protein. The sample yields fewer than 85,000 distinct CDR3 sequences, approximately 16% seen once. Sequencing was done on a sample of whole blood. The receptors shown here come from an adult who was a healthcare worker with PCR-confirmed SARS-CoV-2 infection or an uninfected control (not recorded which).

The chain recombines TRBV5-4 with TRBJ1-2, with D possibly being TRBD1 (5 bases). Germline V gene data show CDR1 as SGHNT and CDR2 as YYREEE (reference sequence). V lost 4 bases and J 8 bases, leaving 18 bases between the germline ends. This CDR3 spans 14 amino acids. The CDR3 DNA sequence: TGTGCCAGCAGCGTTAACCGGGACTCTAGAGGCTACACCTTC. Translating it yields CASSVNRDSRGYTF. Filled out from reference TRBV5-4 and TRBJ1-2, the complete variable domain reads ETGVTQSPTHLIKTRGQQVTLRCSSQSGHNTVSWYQQALGQGPQFIFQYYREEENGRGNFPPRFSGLQFPNYSSELNVNALELDDSALYLCASSVNRDSRGYTFGSGTRLTVV.

This chain uses TRBV11-2 with TRBJ2-5; D unresolved. This CDR3 has 14 residues. Germline V lookup: CDR1 SGHAT, CDR2 FQNNGV. Trimming took off 5 bases at V and 3 bases at J, with 13 bases between the two ends. CDR3 sequence: CASSPPKAKETQYF. Here the CDR3 DNA reads TGTGCCAGCAGCCCGCCTAAAGCCAAAGAGACCCAGTACTTC.

Only a few counts were recorded for this clonotype. The J gene is TRBJ2-7, the V gene TRBV6-5, with 10 bases matching TRBD1. The CDR3 spans 15 residues. CDR1 is MNHEY, CDR2 SVGAGI, per germline. Germline trimming cut 3 bases from V and 4 bases from J; bases unmatched to any gene: 6. The DNA for the CDR3 is TGTGCCAGCAGTTATCGTGGGACAGGGGAGTACGAGCAGTACTTC. It yields the protein CASSYRGTGEYEQYF.

This clonotype was found a few times. This chain uses TRBV5-1 with TRBJ1-4; no definite D call. V lost 0 bases and J lost 0, with 6 bases in between. CDR3 length: 15 amino acids. Germline V gene data show CDR1 as SGHRS and CDR2 as YFSETQ. The CDR3: CASSLGPATNEKLFF. CDR3 bases: TGCGCCAGCAGCTTGGGCCCTGCAACTAATGAAAAACTGTTTTTT.

The chain recombines TRBV28 with TRBJ1-4; D ambiguous. V gave up 7 bases and J gave up 5 bases, with 14 bases separating them. Per the germline V gene, CDR1 is MDHEN and CDR2 is SYDVKM. The CDR3 spans 14 residues. The CDR3 here is CASTPGSRNEKLFF. The CDR3 nucleotides are TGTGCCAGCACCCCGGGCAGCAGGAATGAAAAACTGTTTTTT. Complete variable domain (other parts from reference TRBV28 and TRBJ1-4): DVKVTQSSRYLVKRTGEKVFLECVQDMDHENMFWYRQDPGLGLRLIYFSYDVKMKEKGDIPEGYSVSREKKERFSLILESASTNQTSMYLCASTPGSRNEKLFFGSGTQLSVL.

The V call is TRBV12-3 or TRBV12-4, the J call TRBJ2-3; 7 nucleotides line up with TRBD1. The J segment lost 2 bases and the V segment lost 4 bases, leaving 12 bases of the junction unmatched. The CDR3 extends over 17 amino acids. In nucleotides, the CDR3 is TGTGCCAGCAGTTCGTCGACAGGGCGGCTAGCCACAGATACGCAGTATTTT. This translates into CASSSSTGRLATDTQYF.

V usage is TRBV19 and J usage is TRBJ1-5; maybe TRBD1 (5 bases). CDR3 length: 18 residues. Trimming cost V 3 bases and J 0 bases, with 18 bases left between them. The germline CDR1 and CDR2 sequences are LNHDA and SQIVND (reference sequence). The CDR3 nucleotides read TGTGCCAGTAGTATGGGAGTAGGGGAATTAGCTAGCAATCAGCCCCAGCATTTT. It codes for CASSMGVGELASNQPQHF.

The genes are TRBV20-1 and TRBJ2-1; D is uncertain. Trimming removed 3 bases at V and 9 bases at J, with 12 bases between. Germline V CDR1 and CDR2: DFQATT, SNEGSKA (reference sequence). The CDR3 consists of 12 residues. The DNA for the CDR3 is TGCAGTGCTAGCCCCCCTACGGGTGAGCAGTTCTTC. This encodes CSASPPTGEQFF.

This clonotype was seen a handful of times. This rearrangement joins TRBV2 to TRBJ2-5; no firm D call. The V and J ends lost 6 bases and 8 bases respectively, with 10 bases between them. This CDR3 is built from 11 residues. In germline, CDR1 is SNHLY, CDR2 FYNNEI. CDR3 nucleotide sequence: TGTGCCAGCAGACCCGGTTCCACCCAGTACTTC. It encodes CASRPGSTQYF.

With regard to this clonotype: An end of the junction does not agree with germline; a read error may underlie this. V gene TRBV19 combines with J gene TRBJ2-5, with D possibly being TRBD2 (5 bases). The CDR3 sequence is 12 residues long. Germline loops: CDR1 LNHDA, CDR2 SQIVND (reference sequence). CDR3 bases: TGTGTCAGTAGCGAGTACCAAGAGACCCAGTACTTC. This gives the protein CVSSEYQETQYF.

This clonotype was detected a few times. The CDR3 protein is CASSLRDRDYGYTF. The CDR3, as DNA: TGTGCCAGCAGCTTAAGGGACAGGGACTATGGCTACACCTTC. The genes are TRBV5-6 and TRBJ1-2; 9 bases line up with TRBD1. Germline V CDR1 and CDR2: SGHDT, YYEEEE. This CDR3 comprises 14 residues. Unmatched junction bases numbered 2, after V lost 2 bases and J lost 3 bases.

This chain connects TRBV12-5 to TRBJ1-2; D unclear. The CDR3 loop spans 14 amino acids. Germline values: CDR1 LGHNT, CDR2 FRNRAP. Trimming pared 0 bases from V and 6 bases from J, leaving 11 bases between. This CDR3 reads CASGLVARGNGYTF. As DNA, the CDR3 is TGTGCTAGTGGTTTGGTGGCGCGAGGGAATGGCTACACCTTC.

This clonotype was counted a few times. The chain is built from TRBV12-3 or TRBV12-4 and TRBJ2-2, with 7 bases matching TRBD1. V lost 5 bases to trimming and J lost 4 bases; unmatched junction nucleotides: 16. The CDR3 is made up of 18 amino acids. CDR3 DNA: TGTGCCAGCAGTCCTAGCCGCCCCGGGACAGTCAGCACCGGGGAGCTGTTTTTT. As protein: CASSPSRPGTVSTGELFF.

The chain links TRBV12-3 or TRBV12-4 to TRBJ2-1, with a weak D call TRBD2 (6 bases). This CDR3 has 14 amino acids. V was cut by 6 bases and J by 9 bases, with 18 bases left in between. Written as DNA, the CDR3 is TGTGCCAGCAGCCCTCGGGCGATGGGGGGTGAGCAGTTCTTC. Amino acid sequence: CASSPRAMGGEQFF.

This clonotype was detected only a few times. The chain combines TRBV6-5 with TRBJ2-7; tentatively, D is TRBD1 or TRBD2 (5 bases each). There are 16 residues in the CDR3. Germline CDR1 and CDR2: MNHEY and SVGAGI. V was trimmed by 2 bases and J by 0 bases, leaving 14 bases between them. Here the CDR3 reads CASSYLGTASSYEQYF. CDR3 bases: TGTGCCAGCAGTTACCTGGGGACCGCCAGCTCCTACGAGCAGTACTTC.

J is TRBJ2-2 and V is TRBV7-2; 10 bases map to TRBD2. From germline, CDR1 is SGHTA and CDR2 FQGNSA. The CDR3 totals 15 residues. V dropped 2 bases and J dropped 7; count of bases not matched to a gene: 4. The CDR3 DNA is TGTGCCAGCAGCTTAAGCGGGGGGGCCTACGGGGAGCTGTTTTTT. This codes for CASSLSGGAYGELFF.

This sequence joins TRBV24-1 and TRBJ2-1; TRBD2 is a possible D gene (6 bases). Trimming pared 1 base from V and 10 bases from J, leaving 19 bases between. This CDR3 is built from 16 residues. CDR1 and CDR2 from the germline V gene are KGHDR and SFDVKD. The CDR3 nucleotides are TGTGCCACCAGTGATTTCGGGCGGGAAGGTTTCGGGGAGCAGTTCTTC. As protein: CATSDFGREGFGEQFF.

This clonotype appeared many times. The V call is TRBV3-1, the J call TRBJ2-1, with 7 bases lining up with TRBD1. CDR1 is LGHDT and CDR2 is YNNKEL in the germline V gene (reference sequence). The CDR3 runs to 15 residues. Trimming removed 4 bases from V and 3 bases from J; junction bases left unmatched: 6. CDR3 DNA: TGTGCCAGCAGCCTTAGAGGGGGCAGCTACAATGAGCAGTTCTTC. Encoded protein: CASSLRGGSYNEQFF.

This sequence joins TRBV15 and TRBJ1-5; 8 bases match TRBD1. Per the germline V gene, CDR1 is LNHNV and CDR2 is YYDKDF (reference sequence). J was trimmed by 0 bases and V by 0 bases; bases with no gene match: 7. This CDR3 comprises 18 residues. The CDR3 here is CATSRDIGTGYSNQPQHF. Here the CDR3 DNA reads TGTGCCACCAGCAGAGATATCGGGACAGGTTATAGCAATCAGCCCCAGCATTTT.

This clonotype was seen at least ten times. As DNA, the CDR3 is TGTGCCAGCAGCCCCTACAGGGGTCAAGAGACCCAGTACTTC. It translates to CASSPYRGQETQYF. The J gene is TRBJ2-5, the V gene TRBV6-5, with TRBD1 matching 7 bases. CDR1 MNHEY and CDR2 SVGAGI come from the germline V gene. The length of the CDR3 is 14 residues. V shed 6 bases, J shed 2 bases, and the junction held 6 bases outside the gene matches.

This clonotype was counted many times. V usage is TRBV28 and J usage is TRBJ1-5; 7 bases agree with TRBD1. Per the germline V gene, CDR1 is MDHEN and CDR2 is SYDVKM. The CDR3 loop spans 15 amino acids. V shed 5 bases and J 0 bases; nucleotides not matched to a gene: 4. CDR3 sequence (DNA): TGTGCCAGCAGTCTACAGGGGTATAGCAATCAGCCCCAGCATTTT. Residues: CASSLQGYSNQPQHF.

J is TRBJ2-3 and V is TRBV29-1; the match to TRBD1 covers 9 bases. CDR3 length: 14 residues. V lost 6 bases and J lost 1; bases outside the gene matches: 5. Per germline, CDR1 SQVTM and CDR2 ANQGSEA. The CDR3 DNA follows: TGCAGCGTCGTCGGGGACAGGGGCACAGATACGCAGTATTTT. Protein: CSVVGDRGTDTQYF.

This clonotype is judged large. This rearrangement joins TRBV20-1 to TRBJ2-1; TRBD2 is a possible D gene (6 bases). The V gene's germline CDR1 is DFQATT and CDR2 SNEGSKA (reference sequence). The ends were cut back, 6 bases at V and 0 bases at J, with 18 bases in the middle. The CDR3 covers 16 residues. The CDR3 here is CSAWLEGRSSYNEQFF. The CDR3 DNA reads TGCAGTGCCTGGCTGGAGGGCCGGAGCTCCTACAATGAGCAGTTCTTC.

This clonotype was seen a few times. The chain employs TRBV7-9 and TRBJ2-6; D perhaps matches TRBD2 (6 bases). This CDR3 contains 16 residues. Germline V gene data show CDR1 as SEHNR and CDR2 as FQNEAQ (reference sequence). Between the trimmed V and J ends, which lost 5 bases and 4 bases, there was a span of 15 bases. CDR3 nucleotide sequence: TGTGCCAGCAGCGCCCAACGGGGGTCAGGGGCCAACGTCCTGACTTTC. Its translation: CASSAQRGSGANVLTF.

This clonotype was counted between two and nine times. V and J are TRBV11-2 and TRBJ2-3; TRBD2 aligns across 10 bases. After removal of 5 bases from V and 6 bases from J, the junction contained 5 bases not matched to a gene. The CDR3 is 14 residues long. Germline loops: CDR1 SGHAT, CDR2 FQNNGV. DNA of the CDR3: TGTGCCAGCAGCCCTGGGACTAGCGCTGATACGCAGTATTTT. Translating gives CASSPGTSADTQYF. Using reference TRBV11-2 and TRBJ2-3 for the parts outside the CDR3, the full variable domain is EAGVAQSPRYKIIEKRQSVAFWCNPISGHATLYWYQQILGQGPKLLIQFQNNGVVDDSQLPKDRFSAERLKGVDSTLKIQPAKLEDSAVYLCASSPGTSADTQYFGPGTRLTVL.

This clonotype showed up just a few times. V is TRBV24-1 and J is TRBJ2-5; possible D gene TRBD2, 6 bases. This CDR3 comprises 15 residues. V was pared by 5 bases and J by 5 bases, with 17 bases between. Per germline, CDR1 KGHDR and CDR2 SFDVKD. The chain's CDR3 is CATSAPGSGRETQYF. The CDR3 nucleotides are TGTGCCACCAGTGCTCCCGGGAGCGGCCGGGAGACCCAGTACTTC.